Included here is one T cell receptor (beta chain) sequence, with context. What it binds is unknown. This sample is part of a study of cytomegalovirus exposure and HLA in healthy donors. Study results and limitations: A subsequent analysis found that TCR clusters from the first cohort also tended to co-occur in the approximately 110 validation repertoires, with around 94% of cluster scores above 0.

Assay: immunoSEQ multiplex PCR; the TCRdb copy retains only in-frame clones and omits some. Among approximately 100,000 clones, 88% were seen once, and the ten largest hold 1.5% to 2%. The sequence was obtained from a woman younger than 30 in good health and CMV-seropositive. Sequencing was performed on PBMCs.

CDR3 in amino acids: CASSEDSTGELFF. The DNA for the CDR3 is TGCGCCAGCAGCGAGGACAGCACCGGGGAGCTGTTTTTT. The chain recombines TRBV5-1 with TRBJ2-2; TRBD1 might be the D (6 bases). There are 13 residues in the CDR3. V was clipped by 4 bases and J by 4 bases, with 8 bases between them. The V gene's germline CDR1 is SGHRS and CDR2 YFSETQ.